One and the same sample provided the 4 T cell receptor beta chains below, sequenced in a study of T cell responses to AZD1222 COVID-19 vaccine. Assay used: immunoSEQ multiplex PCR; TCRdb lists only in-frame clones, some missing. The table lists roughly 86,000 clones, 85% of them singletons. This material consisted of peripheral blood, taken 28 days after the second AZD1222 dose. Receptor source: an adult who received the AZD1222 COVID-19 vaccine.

DNA of the CDR3: TGTGCCAGCAGTTACTCAGAGGGGGGGAGTTCACCCCTCCACTTT. Residues: CASSYSEGGSSPLHF. The chain combines TRBV6-5 with TRBJ1-6; perhaps TRBD1 as D (6 bases). Germline V gives CDR1 MNHEY, CDR2 SVGAGI. The V end lost 0 bases, the J end lost 9 bases, and 12 bases lay between the germline ends. The CDR3 totals 15 residues.

The CDR3 region is CASSFGRDRPPSGNTIYF. The CDR3, as DNA: TGTGCCAGCAGCTTTGGCCGGGACAGGCCCCCCTCTGGAAACACCATATATTTT. The chain recombines TRBV7-2 with TRBJ1-3, with 8 bases matching TRBD1. CDR1 SGHTA and CDR2 FQGNSA come from the germline V gene. The CDR3 runs to 18 residues. V shed 3 bases and J 0 bases; nucleotides not matched to a gene: 10.

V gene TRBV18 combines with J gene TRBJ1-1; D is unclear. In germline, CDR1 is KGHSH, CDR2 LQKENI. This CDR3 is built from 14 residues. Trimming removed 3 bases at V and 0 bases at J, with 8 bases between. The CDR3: CASSPYSLNTEAFF. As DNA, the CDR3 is TGTGCCAGCTCACCTTACAGTTTGAACACTGAAGCTTTCTTT.

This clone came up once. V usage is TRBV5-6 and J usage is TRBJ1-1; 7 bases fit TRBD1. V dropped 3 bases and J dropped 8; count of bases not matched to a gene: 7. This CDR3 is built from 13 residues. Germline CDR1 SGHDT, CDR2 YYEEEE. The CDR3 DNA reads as TGTGCCAGCAGCTACGGGACAGCCTCCGAAGCTTTCTTT. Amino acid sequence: CASSYGTASEAFF.